Shown below are 13 T cell receptor beta chains from a single sample sequenced in a study of T cell responses to AZD1222 COVID-19 vaccine. This table comes from immunoSEQ multiplex PCR, and its TCRdb copy is limited to in-frame clones, with some not included. In the table there are roughly 120,000 clones, about 92% of which are singletons. Source: peripheral blood, taken 28 days after the second AZD1222 dose. The receptor set was obtained from an adult who received the AZD1222 COVID-19 vaccine.

The V call is TRBV4-2, the J call TRBJ1-6; 8 positions agree with TRBD1. The CDR3 has 16 residues. V was clipped by 0 bases and J by 11 bases; unmatched bases: 9. CDR1 and CDR2 (germline): LGHNA, YNFKEQ. The DNA of the CDR3 is TGTGCCAGCAGCCAAGAATTCGGACAGGGTACGACACCCCTCCACTTT. It translates to CASSQEFGQGTTPLHF.

The chain carries TRBV11-2 and TRBJ2-3; D unclear. CDR3 length: 14 residues. With 1 base removed from V and 2 bases from J, the gap between germline ends came to 7 bases. Germline-derived CDR1 and CDR2 are SGHAT and FQNNGV. CDR3 region: CASSLVLSTDTQYF. In nucleotides, the CDR3 is TGTGCCAGCAGCTTAGTTCTGTCCACAGATACGCAGTATTTT.

The chain is built from TRBV19 and TRBJ1-3, with 8 bases that match TRBD1. The CDR3 consists of 16 residues. The junction had 5 bases not matched to a gene; V was cut back by 4 bases and J by 0 bases. Germline V gives CDR1 LNHDA, CDR2 SQIVND (reference sequence). The CDR3 here is CASSTPDRGSGNTIYF. The CDR3 coding sequence is TGTGCCAGTAGTACGCCTGACAGGGGCTCTGGAAACACCATATATTTT.

The chain carries TRBV28 and TRBJ2-1; TRBD1 or TRBD2 may be the D gene (5 bases each). CDR1 MDHEN and CDR2 SYDVKM come from the germline V gene. Trimming took off 7 bases at V and 3 bases at J, with 19 bases between the two ends. This CDR3 region has 16 residues. The CDR3 spells CASTPGGQGSYNEQFF. CDR3 sequence (DNA): TGTGCCAGCACCCCTGGCGGGCAGGGAAGCTACAATGAGCAGTTCTTC.

The gene calls are TRBV5-1 and TRBJ1-4; D might be TRBD1 (5 bases). In germline, CDR1 is SGHRS, CDR2 YFSETQ. CDR3 length: 14 residues. Trimming shortened V by 0 bases and J by 7 bases, and 10 bases separated the two germline ends. The CDR3: CASSLGIGGEKLFF. The DNA for the CDR3 is TGCGCCAGCAGCTTGGGTATTGGGGGTGAAAAACTGTTTTTT.

The genes are TRBV28 and TRBJ1-1, with D maybe TRBD1 (6 bases). The V gene lost 3 bases and the J gene lost 7 bases, with 15 bases spanning the gap. Germline assignment: CDR1 MDHEN and CDR2 SYDVKM. The CDR3 extends over 14 amino acids. CDR3 loop: CASSLGGVGLEAFF. Written as DNA, the CDR3 is TGTGCCAGCAGTTTGGGGGGCGTGGGGCTTGAAGCTTTCTTT.

CDR3 sequence reads: CASSYSFLSGYTF. The CDR3, as DNA: TGTGCCAGCAGTTACTCGTTCCTTTCGGGCTACACCTTC. The chain employs TRBV6-5 and TRBJ1-2; unclear D gene. There are 13 residues in the CDR3. The germline gives CDR1 MNHEY, CDR2 SVGAGI. Trimming took 0 bases from V and 8 from J, leaving 10 bases between them.

The rearrangement links TRBV29-1 to TRBJ2-3; the D gene could be TRBD1 or TRBD2 (5 bases each). The CDR3 loop spans 14 amino acids. V lost 8 bases, J lost 2 bases, and 17 bases lay in between. CDR1 is SQVTM, CDR2 ANQGSEA, per germline. CDR3 nucleotides: TGCAGCTCGCAAGTCGGGGCAAACACAGATACGCAGTATTTT. Protein sequence: CSSQVGANTDTQYF.

This clone was detected many times. V and J are TRBV7-9 and TRBJ2-7, with 7 bases matching TRBD2. CDR3 length: 14 amino acids. Germline CDR1 SEHNR, CDR2 FQNEAQ (reference sequence). J was trimmed by 6 bases and V by 5 bases; bases with no gene match: 10. The CDR3 bases are TGTGCCAGCAGCCCTGGAGCGGGACCGGGCGAGCAGTACTTC. It specifies CASSPGAGPGEQYF.

The chain has TRBV7-9 and TRBJ2-3; 15 bases fit TRBD2. The CDR3 extends over 15 amino acids. With V trimmed by 3 bases and J by 5 bases, 0 bases remained unmatched. Germline loops: CDR1 SEHNR, CDR2 FQNEAQ (reference sequence). In DNA form, the CDR3 reads TGTGCCAGCAGCTTGGGACTAGCGGGAGGAGATACGCAGTATTTT. Protein sequence: CASSLGLAGGDTQYF.

The chain employs TRBV28 and TRBJ2-3; TRBD2 is a possible D gene (7 bases). The V gene's germline CDR1 is MDHEN and CDR2 SYDVKM. This CDR3 region has 14 residues. The germline V and J ends were trimmed by 8 bases and 2 bases, with 14 bases remaining between them. The CDR3 DNA reads TGTGCCAGCCAAACGGGGGGCTCCACAGATACGCAGTATTTT. Protein sequence: CASQTGGSTDTQYF.

This clone was found once. The rearrangement uses TRBV7-8 and TRBJ1-4; D call uncertain. CDR1 is SGHVS and CDR2 is FQNEAQ in the germline V gene. The CDR3 loop spans 14 amino acids. Trimming cost V 5 bases and J 5 bases, with 12 bases left between them. Here the CDR3 DNA reads TGTGCCAGCAGCCTCTCCCCGCCGAATGAAAAACTGTTTTTT. It is translated as CASSLSPPNEKLFF.

The rearrangement joins TRBV6-5 to TRBJ1-1; possibly TRBD1 for D (5 bases). This CDR3 has 13 residues. Germline V gene sequence: CDR1 MNHEY, CDR2 SVGAGI. Trimming took off 7 bases at V and 5 bases at J, with 14 bases between the two ends. CDR3 sequence: CASTQEKVTEAFF. CDR3 coding DNA: TGTGCCAGCACACAGGAAAAGGTTACTGAAGCTTTCTTT.